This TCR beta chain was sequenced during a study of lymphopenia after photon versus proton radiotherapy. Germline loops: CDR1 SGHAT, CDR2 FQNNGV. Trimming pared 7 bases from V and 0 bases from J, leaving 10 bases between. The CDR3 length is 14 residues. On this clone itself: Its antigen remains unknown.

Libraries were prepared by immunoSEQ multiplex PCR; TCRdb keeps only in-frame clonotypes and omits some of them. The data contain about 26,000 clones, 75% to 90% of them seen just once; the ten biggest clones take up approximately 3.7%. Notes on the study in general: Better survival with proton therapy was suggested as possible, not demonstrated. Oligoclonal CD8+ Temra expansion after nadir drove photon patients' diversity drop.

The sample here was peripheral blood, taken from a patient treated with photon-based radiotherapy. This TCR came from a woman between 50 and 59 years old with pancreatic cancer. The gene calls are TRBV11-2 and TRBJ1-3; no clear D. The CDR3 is CASKAGSSGNTIYF. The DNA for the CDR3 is TGTGCCAGCAAGGCCGGGAGCTCTGGAAACACCATATATTTT.